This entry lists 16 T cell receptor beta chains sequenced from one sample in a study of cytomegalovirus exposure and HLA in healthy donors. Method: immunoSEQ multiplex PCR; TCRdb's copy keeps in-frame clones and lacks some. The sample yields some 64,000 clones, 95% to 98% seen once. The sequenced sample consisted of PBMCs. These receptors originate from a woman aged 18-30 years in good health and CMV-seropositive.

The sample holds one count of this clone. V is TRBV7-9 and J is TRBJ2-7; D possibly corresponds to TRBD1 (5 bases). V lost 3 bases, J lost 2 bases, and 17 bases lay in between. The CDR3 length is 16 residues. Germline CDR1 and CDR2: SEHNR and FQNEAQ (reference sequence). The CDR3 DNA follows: TGTGCCAGCAGCTTTGGGGTGGGGAAGGGGACCTACGAGCAGTACTTC. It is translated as CASSFGVGKGTYEQYF.

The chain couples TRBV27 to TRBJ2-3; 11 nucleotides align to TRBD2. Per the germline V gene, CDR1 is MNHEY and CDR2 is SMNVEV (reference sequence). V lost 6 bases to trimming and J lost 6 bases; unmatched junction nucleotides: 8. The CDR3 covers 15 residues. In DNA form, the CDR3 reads TGTGCCAGCAGCTTAGCTCGGACTAGCGGGGATACGCAGTATTTT. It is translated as CASSLARTSGDTQYF.

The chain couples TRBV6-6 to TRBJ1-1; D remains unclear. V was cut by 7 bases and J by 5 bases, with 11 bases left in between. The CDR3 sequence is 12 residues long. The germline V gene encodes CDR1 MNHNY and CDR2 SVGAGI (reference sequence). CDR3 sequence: CASTQGRTEAFF. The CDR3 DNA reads TGTGCCAGCACCCAAGGGAGGACTGAAGCTTTCTTT.

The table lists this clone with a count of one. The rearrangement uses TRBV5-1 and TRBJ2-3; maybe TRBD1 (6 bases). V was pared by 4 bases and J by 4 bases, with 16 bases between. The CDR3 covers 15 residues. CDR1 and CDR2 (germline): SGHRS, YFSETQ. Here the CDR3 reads CASSPKTGLPDTQYF. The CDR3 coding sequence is TGCGCCAGCAGCCCCAAGACAGGTCTGCCAGATACGCAGTATTTT.

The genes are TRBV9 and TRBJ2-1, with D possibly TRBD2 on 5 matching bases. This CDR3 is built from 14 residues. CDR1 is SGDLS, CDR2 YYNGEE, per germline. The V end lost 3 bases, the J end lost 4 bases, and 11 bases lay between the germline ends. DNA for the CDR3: TGTGCCAGCAGCGAAGGGTGGGAGTACAATGAGCAGTTCTTC. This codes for CASSEGWEYNEQFF.

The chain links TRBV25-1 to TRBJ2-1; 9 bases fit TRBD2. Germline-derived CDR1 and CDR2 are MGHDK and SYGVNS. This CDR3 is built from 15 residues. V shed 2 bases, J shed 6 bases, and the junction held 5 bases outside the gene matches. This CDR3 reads CASSEMREGPNEQFF. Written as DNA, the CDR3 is TGTGCCAGCAGTGAAATGCGGGAGGGCCCCAATGAGCAGTTCTTC.

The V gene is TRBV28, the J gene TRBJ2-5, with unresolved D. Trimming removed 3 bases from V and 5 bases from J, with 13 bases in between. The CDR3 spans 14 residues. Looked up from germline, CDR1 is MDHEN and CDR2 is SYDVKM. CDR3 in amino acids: CASSLRASSETQYF. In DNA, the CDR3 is TGTGCCAGCAGTTTGCGTGCGTCATCGGAGACCCAGTACTTC.

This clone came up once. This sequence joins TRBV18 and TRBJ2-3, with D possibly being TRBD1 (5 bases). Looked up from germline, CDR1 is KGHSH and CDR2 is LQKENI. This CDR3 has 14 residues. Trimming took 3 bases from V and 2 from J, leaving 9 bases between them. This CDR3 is CASSPTENTDTQYF. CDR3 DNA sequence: TGTGCCAGCTCACCGACAGAGAACACAGATACGCAGTATTTT.

The CDR3 loop reads CASSLGTRAPYGYTF. In nucleotides, the CDR3 is TGTGCCAGCAGCTTAGGGACACGGGCTCCCTATGGCTACACCTTC. The chain links TRBV7-8 to TRBJ1-2; tentatively, D is TRBD1 (5 bases). The length of the CDR3 is 15 residues. Trimming took off 1 base at V and 4 bases at J, with 13 bases between the two ends. CDR1 is SGHVS and CDR2 is FQNEAQ in the germline V gene.

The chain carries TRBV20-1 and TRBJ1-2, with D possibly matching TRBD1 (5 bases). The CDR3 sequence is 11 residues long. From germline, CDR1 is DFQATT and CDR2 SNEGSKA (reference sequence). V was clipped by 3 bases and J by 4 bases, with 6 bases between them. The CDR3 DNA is TGCAGTGCTAGGACAGTCTATGGCTACACCTTC. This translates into CSARTVYGYTF.

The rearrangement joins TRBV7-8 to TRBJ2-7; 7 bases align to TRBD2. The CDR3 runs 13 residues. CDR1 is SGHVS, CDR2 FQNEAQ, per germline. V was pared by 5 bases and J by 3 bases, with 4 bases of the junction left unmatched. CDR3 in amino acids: CASSLGGFYEQYF. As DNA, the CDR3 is TGTGCCAGCAGCCTGGGAGGGTTCTACGAGCAGTACTTC.

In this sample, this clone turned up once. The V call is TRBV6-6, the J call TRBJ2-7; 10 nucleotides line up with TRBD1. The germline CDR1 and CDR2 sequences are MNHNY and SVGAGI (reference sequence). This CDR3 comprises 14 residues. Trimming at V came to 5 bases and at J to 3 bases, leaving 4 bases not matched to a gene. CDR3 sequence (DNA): TGTGCCAGCAGTCAGTGGACAGGGGGCTACGAGCAGTACTTC. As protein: CASSQWTGGYEQYF.

In DNA, the CDR3 is TGTGCCAGCGGGAGGTCTAGCGGGGCCTACAATGAGCAGTTCTTC. Encoded protein: CASGRSSGAYNEQFF. The gene calls are TRBV2 and TRBJ2-1, with 9 positions matching TRBD2. CDR3 length equals 15 residues. From germline, CDR1 is SNHLY and CDR2 FYNNEI. V was pared by 8 bases and J by 2 bases, with 7 bases of the junction left unmatched.

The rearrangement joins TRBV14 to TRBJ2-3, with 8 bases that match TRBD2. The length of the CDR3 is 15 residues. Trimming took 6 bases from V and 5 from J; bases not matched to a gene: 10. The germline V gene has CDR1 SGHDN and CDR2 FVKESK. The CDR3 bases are TGTGCCAGCAGTCCCCGGGAGGGCTTTTTAGATACGCAGTATTTT. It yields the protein CASSPREGFLDTQYF.

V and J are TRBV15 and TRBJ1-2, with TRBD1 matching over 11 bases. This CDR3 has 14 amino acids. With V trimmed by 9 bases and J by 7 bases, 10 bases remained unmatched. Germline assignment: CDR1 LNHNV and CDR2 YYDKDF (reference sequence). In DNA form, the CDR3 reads TGTGCCACTAAACCGGACAGGGGGCGTTTTGGCTACACCTTC. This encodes CATKPDRGRFGYTF.

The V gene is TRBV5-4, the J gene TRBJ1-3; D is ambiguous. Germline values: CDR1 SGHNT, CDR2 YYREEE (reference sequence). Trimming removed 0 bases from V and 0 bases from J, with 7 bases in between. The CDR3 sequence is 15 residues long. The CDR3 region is CASSLGAGSGNTIYF. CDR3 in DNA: TGTGCCAGCAGCTTGGGAGCCGGCTCTGGAAACACCATATATTTT.